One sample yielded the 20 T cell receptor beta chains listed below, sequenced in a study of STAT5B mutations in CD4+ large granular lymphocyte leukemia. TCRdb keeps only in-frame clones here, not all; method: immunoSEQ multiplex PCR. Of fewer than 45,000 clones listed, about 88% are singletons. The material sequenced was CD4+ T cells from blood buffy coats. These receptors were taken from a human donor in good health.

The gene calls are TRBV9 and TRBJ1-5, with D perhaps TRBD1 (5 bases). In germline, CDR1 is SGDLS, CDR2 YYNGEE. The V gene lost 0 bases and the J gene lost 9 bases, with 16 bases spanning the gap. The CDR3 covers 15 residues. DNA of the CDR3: TGTGCCAGCAGCGTAGACGACAGACTCGGGGCGCCCCAGCATTTT. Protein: CASSVDDRLGAPQHF.

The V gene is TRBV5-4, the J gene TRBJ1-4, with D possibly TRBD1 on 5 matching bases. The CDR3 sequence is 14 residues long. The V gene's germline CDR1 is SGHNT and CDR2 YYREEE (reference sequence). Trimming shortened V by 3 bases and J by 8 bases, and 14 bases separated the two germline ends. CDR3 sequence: CASSSTGGYEKLFF. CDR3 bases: TGTGCCAGCAGCTCTACAGGTGGGTACGAAAAACTGTTTTTT.

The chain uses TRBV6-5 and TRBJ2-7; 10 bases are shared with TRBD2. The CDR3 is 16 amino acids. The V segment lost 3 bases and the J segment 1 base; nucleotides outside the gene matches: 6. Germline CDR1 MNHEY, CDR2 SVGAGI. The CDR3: CASSYDTAGGSYEQYF. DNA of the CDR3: TGTGCCAGCAGTTATGATACAGCGGGAGGGTCCTACGAGCAGTACTTC.

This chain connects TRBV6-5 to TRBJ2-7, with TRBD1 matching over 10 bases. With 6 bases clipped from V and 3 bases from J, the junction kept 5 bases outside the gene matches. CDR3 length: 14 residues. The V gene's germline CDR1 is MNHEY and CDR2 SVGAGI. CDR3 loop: CASRRTGGNYEQYF. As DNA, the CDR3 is TGTGCCAGCAGGAGGACAGGGGGTAACTACGAGCAGTACTTC.

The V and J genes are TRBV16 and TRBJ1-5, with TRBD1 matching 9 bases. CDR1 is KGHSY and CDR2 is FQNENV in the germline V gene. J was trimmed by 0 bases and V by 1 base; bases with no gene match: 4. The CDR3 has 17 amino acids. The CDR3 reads CASSQLQGAFSNQPQHF. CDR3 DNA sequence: TGTGCCAGCAGCCAATTACAGGGGGCTTTTAGCAATCAGCCCCAGCATTTT.

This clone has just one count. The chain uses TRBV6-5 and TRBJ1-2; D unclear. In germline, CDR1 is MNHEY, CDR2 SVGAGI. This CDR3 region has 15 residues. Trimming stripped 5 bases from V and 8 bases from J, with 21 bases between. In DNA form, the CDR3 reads TGTGCCAGCAGTAAAACGACATCTCCAGTCCTAGGCTACACCTTC. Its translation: CASSKTTSPVLGYTF.

The CDR3 reads CATSRDRGSYNEQFF. DNA for the CDR3: TGTGCCACCAGCAGAGATCGGGGTAGCTACAATGAGCAGTTCTTC. The J gene is TRBJ2-1, the V gene TRBV15, with D possibly matching TRBD2 (5 bases). V was clipped by 0 bases and J by 3 bases, with 9 bases between them. CDR1 and CDR2 (germline): LNHNV, YYDKDF (reference sequence). This CDR3 contains 15 residues.

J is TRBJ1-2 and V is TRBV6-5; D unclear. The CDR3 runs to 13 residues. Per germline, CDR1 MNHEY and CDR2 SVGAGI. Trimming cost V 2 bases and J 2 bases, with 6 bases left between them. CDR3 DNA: TGTGCCAGCAGTTACCGGAGCAACTATGGCTACACCTTC. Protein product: CASSYRSNYGYTF.

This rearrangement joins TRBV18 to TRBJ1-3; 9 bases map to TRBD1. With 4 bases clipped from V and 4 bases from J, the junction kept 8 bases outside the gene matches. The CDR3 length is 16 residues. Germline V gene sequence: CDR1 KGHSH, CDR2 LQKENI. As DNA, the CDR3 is TGTGCCAGCTCACTCCCGGGACAGGGTTTCGGAAACACCATATATTTT. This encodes CASSLPGQGFGNTIYF.

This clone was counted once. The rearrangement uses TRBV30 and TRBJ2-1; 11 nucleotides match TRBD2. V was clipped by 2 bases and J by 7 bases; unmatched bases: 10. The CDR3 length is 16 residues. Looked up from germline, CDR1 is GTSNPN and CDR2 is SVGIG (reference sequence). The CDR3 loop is CAWSPRTSGLGNEQFF. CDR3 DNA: TGTGCCTGGAGTCCCCGGACTAGCGGGTTGGGGAATGAGCAGTTCTTC.

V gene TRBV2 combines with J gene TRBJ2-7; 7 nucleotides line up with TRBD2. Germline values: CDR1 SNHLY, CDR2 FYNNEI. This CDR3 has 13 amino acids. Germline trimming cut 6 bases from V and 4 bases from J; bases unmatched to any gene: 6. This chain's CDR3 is CASRGGSRYEQYF. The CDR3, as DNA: TGTGCCAGCAGGGGGGGGAGTAGGTACGAGCAGTACTTC.

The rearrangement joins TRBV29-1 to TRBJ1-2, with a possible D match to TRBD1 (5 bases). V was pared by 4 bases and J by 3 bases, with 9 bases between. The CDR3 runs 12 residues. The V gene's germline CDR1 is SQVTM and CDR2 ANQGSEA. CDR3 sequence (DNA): TGCAGCGTTGGGGAAGGGGACTATGGCTACACCTTC. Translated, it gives CSVGEGDYGYTF.

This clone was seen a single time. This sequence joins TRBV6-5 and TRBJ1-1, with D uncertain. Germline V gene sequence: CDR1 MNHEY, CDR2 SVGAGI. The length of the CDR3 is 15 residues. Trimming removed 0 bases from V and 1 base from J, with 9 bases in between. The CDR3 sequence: CASSYSPTRNTEAFF. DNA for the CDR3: TGTGCCAGCAGTTACTCCCCAACAAGGAACACTGAAGCTTTCTTT.

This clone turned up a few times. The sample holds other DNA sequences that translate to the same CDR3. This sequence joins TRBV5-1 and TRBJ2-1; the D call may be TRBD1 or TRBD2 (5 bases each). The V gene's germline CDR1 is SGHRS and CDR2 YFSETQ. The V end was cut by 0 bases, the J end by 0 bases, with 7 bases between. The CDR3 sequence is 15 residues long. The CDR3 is CASSLAGSSYNEQFF. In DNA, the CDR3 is TGCGCCAGCAGCTTGGCAGGGAGCTCCTACAATGAGCAGTTCTTC.

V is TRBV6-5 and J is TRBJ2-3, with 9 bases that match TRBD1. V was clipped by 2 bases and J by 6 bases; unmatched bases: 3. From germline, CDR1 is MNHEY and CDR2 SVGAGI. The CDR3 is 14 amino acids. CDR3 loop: CASSYGQGWDTQYF. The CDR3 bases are TGTGCCAGCAGTTACGGACAGGGGTGGGATACGCAGTATTTT.

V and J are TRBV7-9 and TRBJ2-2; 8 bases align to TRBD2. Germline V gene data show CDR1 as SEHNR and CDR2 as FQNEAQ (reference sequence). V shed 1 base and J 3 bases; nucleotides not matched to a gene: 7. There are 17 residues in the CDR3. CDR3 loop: CASSLEWLGGDTGELFF. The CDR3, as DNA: TGTGCCAGCAGCTTAGAGTGGCTCGGGGGGGACACCGGGGAGCTGTTTTTT.

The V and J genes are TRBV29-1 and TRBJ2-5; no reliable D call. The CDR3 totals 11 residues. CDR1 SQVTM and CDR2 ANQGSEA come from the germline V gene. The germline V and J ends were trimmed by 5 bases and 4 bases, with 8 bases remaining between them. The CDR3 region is CSVFNLETQYF. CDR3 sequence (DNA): TGCAGCGTTTTCAATTTAGAGACCCAGTACTTC.

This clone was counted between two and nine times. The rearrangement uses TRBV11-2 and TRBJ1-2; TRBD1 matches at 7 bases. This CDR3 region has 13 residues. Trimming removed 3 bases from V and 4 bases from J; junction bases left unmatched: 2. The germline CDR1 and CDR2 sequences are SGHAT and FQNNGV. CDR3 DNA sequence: TGTGCCAGCAGCTTCCCAGGGGGCTATGGCTACACCTTC. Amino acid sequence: CASSFPGGYGYTF.

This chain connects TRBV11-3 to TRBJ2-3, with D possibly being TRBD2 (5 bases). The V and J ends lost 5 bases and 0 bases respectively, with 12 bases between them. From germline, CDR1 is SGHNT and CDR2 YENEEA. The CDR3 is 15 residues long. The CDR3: CASSKAESSTDTQYF. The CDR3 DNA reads TGTGCCAGCAGCAAAGCGGAATCTAGCACAGATACGCAGTATTTT.

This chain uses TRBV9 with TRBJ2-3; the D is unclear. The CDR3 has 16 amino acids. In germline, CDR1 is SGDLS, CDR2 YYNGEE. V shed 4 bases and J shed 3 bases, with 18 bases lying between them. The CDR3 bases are TGTGCCAGCAGCCTACGGAGTAGTAGTACGACAGATACGCAGTATTTT. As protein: CASSLRSSSTTDTQYF.